This is a list of T cell receptor beta chains from one sample in a study of shared clonotypes between healthy human individuals. TCRdb's copy holds only in-frame clones and misses some; the assay was immunoSEQ multiplex PCR. Found here are hundreds of thousands of clones, about 98% of them singletons; the top ten hold 0.3%. Sequenced material: naive CD8+ T cells sorted from blood. Receptors originate from a man aged 25 to 40 in good health. CDR3s include the opening cysteine and the closing phenylalanine or tryptophan. The D gene is left open where the match is weak. Only some rows state a clone size, as once, few, many or a class for expanded clones.

V: TRBV7-2
size: .
D: TRBD1
J: TRBJ1-3
DNA: TGTGCCAGCAGCTTAGTTTGGGACAGGGGGCAAGGAAACACCATATATTTT
CDR3: CASSLVWDRGQGNTIYF

V: TRBV7-6
size: .
D: .
J: TRBJ2-3
DNA: TGTGCCAGCAGCCAATTAGACGGGGTAGATACGCAGTATTTT
CDR3: CASSQLDGVDTQYF

V: TRBV7-9
size: .
D: TRBD1
J: TRBJ1-1
DNA: TGTGCCAGCAGCTTAGCGCGTGACAGGGTTCCTGAAGCTTTCTTT
CDR3: CASSLARDRVPEAFF

V: TRBV18
size: .
D: .
J: TRBJ2-1
DNA: TGTGCCAGCTCACCACGCCAACAGAGTTTAACCTACAATGAGCAGTTCTTC
CDR3: CASSPRQQSLTYNEQFF

V: TRBV14
size: .
D: TRBD1
J: TRBJ2-1
DNA: TGTGCCAGCAGCCAAGATTACAGGGGGCTCTCTAATTACAATGAGCAGTTCTTC
CDR3: CASSQDYRGLSNYNEQFF

V: TRBV5-1
size: .
D: TRBD1
J: TRBJ2-1
DNA: TGCGCCAGCAGCTTCGGACAGGGGGACTACAATGAGCAGTTCTTC
CDR3: CASSFGQGDYNEQFF

V: TRBV10-3
size: .
D: .
J: TRBJ2-6
DNA: TGTGCCATCAGTGGGAAGGAGGGCTACTCTGGGGCCAACGTCCTGACTTTC
CDR3: CAISGKEGYSGANVLTF

V: TRBV6-5
size: .
D: .
J: TRBJ1-1
DNA: TGTGCCAGCAGTTACTACCCCTCGGACACTGAAGCTTTCTTT
CDR3: CASSYYPSDTEAFF

V: TRBV5-6
size: .
D: .
J: TRBJ2-1
DNA: TGTGCCAGCAGTCTAGGGACCGAGCAGTTCTTC
CDR3: CASSLGTEQFF

V: TRBV5-6
size: .
D: .
J: TRBJ1-5
DNA: TGTGCCAGCAGCTTGTGGGGGGAGTATAGCAATCAGCCCCAGCATTTT
CDR3: CASSLWGEYSNQPQHF

V: TRBV29-1
size: once
D: .
J: TRBJ2-5
DNA: TGCAGCGTAAATGGGGGAGTCCAAGAGACCCAGTACTTC
CDR3: CSVNGGVQETQYF

V: TRBV15
size: .
D: TRBD2
J: TRBJ2-2
DNA: TGTGCCACCAGCAGGGATAGGACTAGCGGAAGGACCGGGGAGCTGTTTTTT
CDR3: CATSRDRTSGRTGELFF

V: TRBV4-1
size: .
D: .
J: TRBJ1-1
DNA: TGCGCCAGCAGTCGAGGGACGAACACTGAAGCTTTCTTT
CDR3: CASSRGTNTEAFF

V: TRBV7-2
size: .
D: TRBD2
J: TRBJ2-7
DNA: TGTGCCAGCAGCGCCACCCCGGGACTAGCTCGCGAGCAGTACTTC
CDR3: CASSATPGLAREQYF

V: TRBV27
size: .
D: .
J: TRBJ1-2
DNA: TGTGCCAGCAGTTTAGGTCAGGGTTTCAGTGGCTACACCTTC
CDR3: CASSLGQGFSGYTF

V: TRBV7-6
size: .
D: .
J: TRBJ2-7
DNA: TGTGCCAGCAGTCAGGAGGATTATAGACTAGTCCACGAGCAGTACTTC
CDR3: CASSQEDYRLVHEQYF

V: TRBV10-3
size: once
D: .
J: TRBJ2-1
DNA: TGTGCCACTACCATGTGGGGTGAGCAGTTCTTC
CDR3: CATTMWGEQFF

V: TRBV4-1
size: .
D: .
J: TRBJ1-1
DNA: TGCGCCAGCAGCCAAGTGGGGAACACTGAAGCTTTCTTT
CDR3: CASSQVGNTEAFF

V: TRBV28
size: .
D: TRBD2
J: TRBJ2-7
DNA: TGTGCCAGCAGGAAACTAGCGGGGACTTTCTACGAGCAGTACTTC
CDR3: CASRKLAGTFYEQYF

V: TRBV4-2
size: .
D: .
J: TRBJ1-1
DNA: TGTGCCAGCAGCCAAGAACACCCCGAGGGAGCTTTCTTT
CDR3: CASSQEHPEGAFF

V: TRBV5-8
size: .
D: TRBD1
J: TRBJ2-1
DNA: TGTGCCAGCAGCCCAACAGGGGGCTTATACAATGAGCAGTTCTTC
CDR3: CASSPTGGLYNEQFF

V: TRBV6-1
size: .
D: .
J: TRBJ2-3
DNA: TGTGCCAGCACTGAGGACTTCTCTAGCACAGATACGCAGTATTTT
CDR3: CASTEDFSSTDTQYF

V: TRBV7-2
size: once
D: TRBD1
J: TRBJ2-7
DNA: TGTGCCAGCAGCTTAGAGGAGGGACAGGGTGGCTTTTACGAGCAGTACTTC
CDR3: CASSLEEGQGGFYEQYF

V: TRBV7-2
size: .
D: .
J: TRBJ2-5
DNA: TGTGCCAACTTGGTCGGGGGAGAGACCCAGTACTTC
CDR3: CANLVGGETQYF

V: TRBV7-9
size: .
D: TRBD1
J: TRBJ1-2
DNA: TGTGCCACCCAGGGGGCTGGGTATGGCTACACCTTC
CDR3: CATQGAGYGYTF

V: TRBV13
size: .
D: .
J: TRBJ1-1
DNA: TGTGCCAGCAGCATTCACGCGGGGACGGAGGATGCTTTCTTT
CDR3: CASSIHAGTEDAFF

V: TRBV5-4
size: .
D: TRBD1
J: TRBJ2-5
DNA: TGTGCCAGCAGCCTTACCGGACAGGGGGTGGAGACCCAGTACTTC
CDR3: CASSLTGQGVETQYF

V: TRBV6-6
size: .
D: TRBD1
J: TRBJ2-7
DNA: TGTGCCAGCAGTCATGGACAGGTTGGGATTTACGAGCAGTACTTC
CDR3: CASSHGQVGIYEQYF

V: TRBV9
size: .
D: TRBD2
J: TRBJ2-5
DNA: TGTGCCAGCAGCACAAGCGGGAGGGCCGTGGAGACCCAGTACTTC
CDR3: CASSTSGRAVETQYF

V: TRBV6-1
size: .
D: TRBD1
J: TRBJ2-7
DNA: TGTGCCAGCAGTGCCACCTCAGGGGGCACTGCCGTATCCTACGAGCAGTACTTC
CDR3: CASSATSGGTAVSYEQYF

V: TRBV7-8
size: .
D: TRBD1
J: TRBJ2-5
DNA: TGTGCCAGCAGCTTCACCGGGACAGGGGGCGCGGAGACCCAGTACTTC
CDR3: CASSFTGTGGAETQYF

V: TRBV14
size: .
D: .
J: TRBJ2-1
DNA: TGTGCCAGCTCCCCGGGATTCTACAATGAGCAGTTCTTC
CDR3: CASSPGFYNEQFF

V: TRBV29-1
size: .
D: TRBD2
J: TRBJ2-4
DNA: TGCAGCCCTCCTACGACTAGCGGGAACGCGGGAGCTAAAAACATTCAGTACTTC
CDR3: CSPPTTSGNAGAKNIQYF

V: TRBV7-9
size: .
D: .
J: TRBJ2-3
DNA: TGTGCCCTGGGCGGGGCCGGTACAGATACGCAGTATTTT
CDR3: CALGGAGTDTQYF

V: TRBV5-4
size: .
D: TRBD1
J: TRBJ1-2
DNA: TGTGCCAGCAGCAGGGGGCTTATCTATGGCTACACCTTC
CDR3: CASSRGLIYGYTF

V: TRBV11-2
size: .
D: TRBD2
J: TRBJ2-1
DNA: TGTGCCAGCACCGGGGCGAAGACTAGCTTTGCCAATGAGCAGTTCTTC
CDR3: CASTGAKTSFANEQFF

V: TRBV27
size: .
D: .
J: TRBJ2-5
DNA: TGTGCCAGCAGGGACCTACAAGAGACCCAGTACTTC
CDR3: CASRDLQETQYF

V: TRBV28
size: .
D: TRBD2
J: TRBJ2-7
DNA: TGTGCCAGCAGCCAGACTAGCGGGAGCTCCTACGAGCAGTACTTC
CDR3: CASSQTSGSSYEQYF